This T cell receptor (beta chain) stems from a study of T cells expressing NK-cell markers. Study at large: Seven donors tested HCMV-seropositive and one tested seronegative among the eight sequenced. Study-level results: The study found dominant NKG2C+ clonotypes at 1.0-7.0% of CD8+ T cells in over five donors.

The CDR3 length is 14 residues. CDR1 and CDR2 from the germline V gene are SQVTM and ANQGSEA. Worth noting for this clonotype: Its antigen is still unknown.

TCRdb re-called the 5' RACE reads and gives one entry per CDR3 protein, without DNA. The listing contains about 150,000 distinct CDR3 sequences. The sample comprised blood T cells: a sorted CD56 or NKG2C T cell subset, CD4+ or CD8+ T cells, or bulk PBMC T cells (not recorded which). The J gene is TRBJ1-1, the V gene TRBV29-1. This TCR derives from a woman aged 50 to 65 in good health. CDR3 protein: CSVSDGTLNTEAFF.